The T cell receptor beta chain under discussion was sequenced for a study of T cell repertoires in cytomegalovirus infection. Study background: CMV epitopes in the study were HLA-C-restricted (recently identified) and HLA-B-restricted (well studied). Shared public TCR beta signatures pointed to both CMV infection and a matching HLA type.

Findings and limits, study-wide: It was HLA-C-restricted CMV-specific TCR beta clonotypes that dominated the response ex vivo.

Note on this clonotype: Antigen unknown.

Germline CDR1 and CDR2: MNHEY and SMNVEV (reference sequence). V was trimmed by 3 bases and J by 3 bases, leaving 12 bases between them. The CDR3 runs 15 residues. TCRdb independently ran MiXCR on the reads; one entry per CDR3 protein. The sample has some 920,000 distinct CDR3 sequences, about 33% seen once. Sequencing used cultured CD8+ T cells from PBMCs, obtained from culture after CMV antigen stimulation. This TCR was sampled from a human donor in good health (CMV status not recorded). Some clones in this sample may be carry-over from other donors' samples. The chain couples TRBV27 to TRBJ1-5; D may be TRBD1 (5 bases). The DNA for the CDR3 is TGTGCCAGCAGTTTGTGGGGGACCGCCAATCAGCCCCAGCATTTT. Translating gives CASSLWGTANQPQHF.